Listed below are T cell receptor beta chains from one sample, sequenced in a study of cytotoxic CD8 clonotypes in ibrutinib-treated CLL. Clones were read by immunoSEQ multiplex PCR, and TCRdb kept only the in-frame ones, dropping some. The repertoire includes about 200,000 clones, 55% to 85% of them detected once, and 13% sits in the top ten. Sample: PBMCs, taken after 24 months of ibrutinib treatment. The receptors here all came from a human donor with chronic lymphocytic leukemia. Each CDR3 is given with its conserved first and last residue. A D gene is named only where the DNA matches it firmly. Size is stated for part of the rows, as once, few or many counts, or as a class when the clone is expanded.

size,V,J,D,DNA,CDR3
NA,TRBV5-4,TRBJ2-7,NA,TGTGCCAGCAGCGCTCTTCGTACTAGAAATGAGCAGTACTTC,CASSALRTRNEQYF
NA,TRBV29-1,TRBJ1-1,TRBD1,TGCAGCGTAGGGCCCCCGGGTAGCCGACAGGGAATGAACACTGAAGCTTTCTTT,CSVGPPGSRQGMNTEAFF
NA,TRBV5-6,TRBJ2-1,TRBD1,TGTGCCAGCAGCTGGACAGGTCCCTACAATGAGCAGTTCTTC,CASSWTGPYNEQFF
few,TRBV7-2,TRBJ2-7,TRBD2,TGTGCCAGCAGTCCTAGCGGGAGTGGTGTCTACGAGCAGTACTTC,CASSPSGSGVYEQYF
NA,TRBV6-6,TRBJ2-5,NA,TGTGCCAGCAGTTACAACCGCCAAGAGACCCAGTACTTC,CASSYNRQETQYF
NA,TRBV18,TRBJ2-7,NA,TGTGCCAGCTCACCTAATGGGGGCCGGGAGCAGTACTTC,CASSPNGGREQYF
few,TRBV6-5,TRBJ2-1,NA,TGTGCCAGCAGTATGAACAGGGTTGAGCAGTTCTTC,CASSMNRVEQFF
NA,TRBV30,TRBJ2-3,NA,TGTGCCTGGACCTTGCTGGCCGATATTACTAGCACAGATACGCAGTATTTT,CAWTLLADITSTDTQYF
NA,TRBV7-2,TRBJ2-2,NA,TGTGCCAGCAGCTTAGGTCGTATCACCGGGGAGCTGTTTTTT,CASSLGRITGELFF
few,TRBV9,TRBJ2-7,TRBD2,TGTGCCAGCAGCGCCGGTAGCGGGTACGAGCAGTACTTC,CASSAGSGYEQYF
few,TRBV6-5,TRBJ2-2,NA,TGTGCCAGCAGTTACGGGGGTAACACCGGGGAGCTGTTTTTT,CASSYGGNTGELFF
NA,TRBV7-3,TRBJ2-1,NA,TGTGCCAGCAGCTTAGCGGATCAGTCCAGTGAGCAGTTCTTC,CASSLADQSSEQFF
NA,TRBV4-2,TRBJ1-1,NA,TGTGCCAGCAGCCAAGATTGGTTTGAAGCTTTCTTT,CASSQDWFEAFF
NA,TRBV5-1,TRBJ2-2,NA,TGCGCCAGCAGCTTTGACAGGAGGAACACCGGGGAGCTGTTTTTT,CASSFDRRNTGELFF